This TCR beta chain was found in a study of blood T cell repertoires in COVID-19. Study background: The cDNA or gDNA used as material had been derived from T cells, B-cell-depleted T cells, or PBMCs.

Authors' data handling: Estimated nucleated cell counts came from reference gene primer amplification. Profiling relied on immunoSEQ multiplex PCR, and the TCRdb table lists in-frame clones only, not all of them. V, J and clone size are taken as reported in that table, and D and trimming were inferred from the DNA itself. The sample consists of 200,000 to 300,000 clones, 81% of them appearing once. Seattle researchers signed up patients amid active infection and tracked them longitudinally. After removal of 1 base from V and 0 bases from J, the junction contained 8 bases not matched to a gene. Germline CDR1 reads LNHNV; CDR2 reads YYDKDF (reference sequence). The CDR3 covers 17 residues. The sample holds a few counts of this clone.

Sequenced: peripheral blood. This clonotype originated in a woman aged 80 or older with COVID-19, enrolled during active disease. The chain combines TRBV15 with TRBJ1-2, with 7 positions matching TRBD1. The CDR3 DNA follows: TGTGCCACCAGCAGAGGGAGGGGGCGCATTTCTAACTATGGCTACACCTTC. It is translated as CATSRGRGRISNYGYTF.